This TCR beta chain was profiled in a study of human T cells and chemical hapten exposure (dated by TCRdb to 2020 to 2023). Notes on the research overall: For sensitization, 2% DPC in acetone was applied to a 2 cm by 2 cm area of upper inner arm skin. The mostly female patient cohort included alopecia areata with under or over 50% scalp involvement, alopecia totalis and alopecia universalis. Libraries were combined into a pool for sequencing, and differences in TCR yield between samples came mainly from small differences in library volumes within the pool. Patch tests used Finn chambers with 0.01% DPC on the upper back, scored after 6 days by International Contact Dermatitis Research Group standards. Throughout the study period of roughly 24 weeks, patients also received therapeutic DPC doses to the scalp every week. For TCR sequencing, blood came from twenty-nine alopecia patients at anywhere from one to four time points (pre-sensitization, 2, 6 and 24 weeks). In alopecia patients, the study followed how the peripheral blood TCR repertoire changed in vivo over primary and secondary sensitization to diphenylcyclopropenone (DPC), a hapten. Blood samples were taken from patients before sensitization (week 0) and then at 2, 6 and about 24 weeks after DPC sensitization.

The paper as a whole reports these results and caveats: Significantly more large CDR3 similarity clusters were formed by expanded TCRs than by pre-sensitization or healthy control sets, consistent with antigen-driven responses. Alopecia, a presumed autoimmune disease, was present in all patients, so the immune response of the patients might differ from that of healthy individuals. After repeated subsampling, the strength of the expansion versus patch-test correlation and the threshold at which it became significant changed. DPC sensitization did not change how many TCRs were above 1 in 1000 frequency, and no evidence was found of alterations in global repertoire structure. The number of PT1 expanded TCRs positively correlated with patch test score, significant at thresholds 8, 16 and 32 but not 4.

Counted from cysteine to phenylalanine, this CDR3 has 14 amino acids. This entry keeps only the CDR3 DNA: 42 bases, framed from base 1. Relative to germline, V is 5 bases shorter and J is 6 bases shorter, with 14 bases between their ends. CDR1 and CDR2 were assigned from the germline V gene as MNHNS and SASEGT. What the time point label conveys for this sample: patch test 1, 2 weeks after DPC sensitization. The sample's treatment or condition label, in plain terms: therapeutic diphenylcyclopropenone sensitization with weekly scalp DPC. Blood at each patch-test visit was drawn before the patch test was applied. Patients were considered eligible if aged 18 to 70, diagnosed with alopecia and deemed suitable for DPC therapy, and patients were excluded if pregnant. Total RNA was extracted from unfractionated whole blood that had been collected in Tempus Blood RNA tubes. A note on this clonotype: Its target antigen remains unknown. It has no much larger one-base neighbor in the sample; base qualities were not kept.

The library relied on RACE. Data came from a NextSeq 500. During library preparation, unique molecular identifiers were attached to individual cDNA molecules so that TCRs could be counted quantitatively and reproducibly. Both TCR alpha and TCR beta chains were sequenced from each blood RNA sample. In the original analysis: The median number of TCRs per sample was some 100,000, ranging from 23,224 to 690,600. V, J and CDR3 annotation of the TCR reads was performed with the Decombinator software suite. For PS versus PT1 abundance plots, all samples were subsampled to the same number of TCRs (28,000). TCRs were defined as expanded if absent before sensitization and observed at least eight times at the 2-week time point. TCRdb reprocessed the public reads (quality trimming at Q25 with fastp, clone calling with MiXCR) and kept in-frame beta chains. Each CDR3 protein appears once, grouped with its most common genes and DNA. TCRdb, not the authors, supplied the V and J calls. Present in this sample are roughly 380,000 distinct CDR3 sequences, 4.8% of which were seen just once. 2% to 2.5% of the sample is taken by the ten largest.

Sequenced material: whole blood, taken in connection with sensitization to the hapten diphenylcyclopropenone (DPC). The TCR sequence derives from a woman aged 45-60 years with alopecia areata. Some clones in this sample may be carry-over from other donors' samples. The sequence is built from TRBV6-1 and TRBJ1-5; TRBD1 is possibly the D segment (5 matching bases). The CDR3 protein sequence reads: CASSNSMGPQPQHF. Read as DNA, the sequence is TGTGCCAGCAGTAACTCAATGGGACCTCAGCCCCAGCATTTT.